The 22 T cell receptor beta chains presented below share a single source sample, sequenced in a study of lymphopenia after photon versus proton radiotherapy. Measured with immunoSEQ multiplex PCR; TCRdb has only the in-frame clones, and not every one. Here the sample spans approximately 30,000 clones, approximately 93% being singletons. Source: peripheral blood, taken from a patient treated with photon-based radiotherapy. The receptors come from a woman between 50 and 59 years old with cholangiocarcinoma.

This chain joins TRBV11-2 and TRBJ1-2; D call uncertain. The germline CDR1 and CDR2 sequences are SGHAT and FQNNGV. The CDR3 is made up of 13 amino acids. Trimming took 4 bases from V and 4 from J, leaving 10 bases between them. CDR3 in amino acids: CASSSDSPYGYTF. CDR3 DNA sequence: TGTGCCAGCAGCTCCGATTCCCCCTATGGCTACACCTTC.

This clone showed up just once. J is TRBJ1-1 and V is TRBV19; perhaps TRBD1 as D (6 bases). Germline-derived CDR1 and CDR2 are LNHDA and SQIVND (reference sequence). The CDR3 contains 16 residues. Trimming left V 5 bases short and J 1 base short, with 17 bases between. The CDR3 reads CASSETGSRQNTEAFF. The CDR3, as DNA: TGTGCCAGTAGTGAGACAGGCTCGAGGCAGAACACTGAAGCTTTCTTT.

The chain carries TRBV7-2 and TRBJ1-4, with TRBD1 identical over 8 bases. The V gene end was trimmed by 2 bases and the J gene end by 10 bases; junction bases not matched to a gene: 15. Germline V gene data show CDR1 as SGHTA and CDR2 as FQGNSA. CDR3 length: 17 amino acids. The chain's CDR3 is CASSLYADETGVLKLFF. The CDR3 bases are TGTGCCAGCAGCTTATATGCCGACGAGACAGGGGTACTAAAACTGTTTTTT.

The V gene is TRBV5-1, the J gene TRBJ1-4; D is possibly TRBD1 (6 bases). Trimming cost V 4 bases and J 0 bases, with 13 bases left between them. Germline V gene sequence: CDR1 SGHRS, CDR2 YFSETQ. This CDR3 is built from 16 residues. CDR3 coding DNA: TGCGCCAGCAGCACCTTACAGGGTTCAACTAATGAAAAACTGTTTTTT. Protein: CASSTLQGSTNEKLFF.

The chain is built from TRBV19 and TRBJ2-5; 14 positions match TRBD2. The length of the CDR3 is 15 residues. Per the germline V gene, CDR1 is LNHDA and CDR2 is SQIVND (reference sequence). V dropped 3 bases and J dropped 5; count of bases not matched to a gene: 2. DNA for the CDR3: TGTGCCAGTAGTATTAGGACTAGCGGGAGGGAGACCCAGTACTTC. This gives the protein CASSIRTSGRETQYF.

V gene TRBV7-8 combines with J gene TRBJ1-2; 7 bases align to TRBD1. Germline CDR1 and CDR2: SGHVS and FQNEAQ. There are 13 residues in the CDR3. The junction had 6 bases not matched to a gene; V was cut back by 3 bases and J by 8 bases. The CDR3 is CASSFAGGIGYTF. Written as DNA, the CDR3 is TGTGCCAGCAGCTTTGCAGGGGGTATCGGCTACACCTTC.

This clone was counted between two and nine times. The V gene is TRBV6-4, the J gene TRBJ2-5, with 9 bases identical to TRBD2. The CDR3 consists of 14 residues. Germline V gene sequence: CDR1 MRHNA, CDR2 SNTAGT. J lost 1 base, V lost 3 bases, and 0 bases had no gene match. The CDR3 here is CASSERGGQETQYF. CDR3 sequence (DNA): TGTGCCAGCAGTGAGCGGGGGGGCCAAGAGACCCAGTACTTC.

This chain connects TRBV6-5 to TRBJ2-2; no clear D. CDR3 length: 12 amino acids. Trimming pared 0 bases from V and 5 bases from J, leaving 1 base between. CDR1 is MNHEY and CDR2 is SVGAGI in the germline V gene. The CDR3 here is CASSYSTGELFF. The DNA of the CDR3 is TGTGCCAGCAGTTACTCGACCGGGGAGCTGTTTTTT.

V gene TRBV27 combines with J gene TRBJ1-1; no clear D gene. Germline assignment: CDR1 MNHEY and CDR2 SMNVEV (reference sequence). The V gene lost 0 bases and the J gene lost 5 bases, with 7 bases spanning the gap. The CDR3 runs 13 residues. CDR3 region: CASSLSGVTEAFF. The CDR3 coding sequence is TGTGCCAGCAGTTTATCTGGGGTGACTGAAGCTTTCTTT.

CDR3 residues: CASSLRLTPANYGYTF. As DNA, the CDR3 is TGTGCCAGCAGCTTGAGGTTAACACCGGCTAACTATGGCTACACCTTC. The V gene is TRBV5-4, the J gene TRBJ1-2; D uncertain. The germline gives CDR1 SGHNT, CDR2 YYREEE (reference sequence). V was clipped by 1 base and J by 0 bases, with 13 bases between them. The CDR3 extends over 16 amino acids.

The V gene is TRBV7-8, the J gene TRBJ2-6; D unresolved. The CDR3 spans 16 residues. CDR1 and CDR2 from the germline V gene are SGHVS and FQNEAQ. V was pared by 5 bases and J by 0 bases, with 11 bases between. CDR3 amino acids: CASSNDAYSGANVLTF. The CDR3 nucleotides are TGTGCCAGCAGCAACGACGCCTACTCTGGGGCCAACGTCCTGACTTTC.

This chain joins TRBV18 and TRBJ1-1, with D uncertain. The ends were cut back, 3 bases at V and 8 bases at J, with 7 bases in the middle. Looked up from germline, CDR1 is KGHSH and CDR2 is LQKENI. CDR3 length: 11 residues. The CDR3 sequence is CASSPREEAFF. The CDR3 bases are TGTGCCAGCTCACCTCGTGAGGAAGCTTTCTTT.

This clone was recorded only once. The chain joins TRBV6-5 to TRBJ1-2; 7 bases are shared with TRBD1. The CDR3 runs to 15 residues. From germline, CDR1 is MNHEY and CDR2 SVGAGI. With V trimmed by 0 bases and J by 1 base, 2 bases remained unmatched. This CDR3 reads CASSYSRQGNYGYTF. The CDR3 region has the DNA TGTGCCAGCAGTTACTCGAGACAGGGTAACTATGGCTACACCTTC.

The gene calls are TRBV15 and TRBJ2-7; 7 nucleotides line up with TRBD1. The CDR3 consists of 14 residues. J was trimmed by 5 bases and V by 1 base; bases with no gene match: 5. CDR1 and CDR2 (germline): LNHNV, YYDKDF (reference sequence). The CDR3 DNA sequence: TGTGCCACCAGCAGAGGACAGGGCGGACACGAGCAGTACTTC. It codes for CATSRGQGGHEQYF. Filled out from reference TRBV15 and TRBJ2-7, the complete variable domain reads DAMVIQNPRYQVTQFGKPVTLSCSQTLNHNVMYWYQQKSSQAPKLLFHYYDKDFNNEADTPDNFQSRRPNTSFCFLDIRSPGLGDTAMYLCATSRGQGGHEQYFGPGTRLTVT.

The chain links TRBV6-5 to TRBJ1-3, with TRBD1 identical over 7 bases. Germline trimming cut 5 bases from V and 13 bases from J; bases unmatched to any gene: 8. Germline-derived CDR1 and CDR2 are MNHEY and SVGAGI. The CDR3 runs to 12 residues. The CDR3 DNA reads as TGTGCCAGCAGTGACCCGGGACAGCTAATATATTTT. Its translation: CASSDPGQLIYF.

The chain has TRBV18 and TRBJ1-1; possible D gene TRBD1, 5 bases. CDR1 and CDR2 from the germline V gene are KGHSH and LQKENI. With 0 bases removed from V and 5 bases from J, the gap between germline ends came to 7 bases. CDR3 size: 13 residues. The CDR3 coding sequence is TGTGCCAGCTCACCACCCGGGGGGACTGAAGCTTTCTTT. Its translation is CASSPPGGTEAFF.

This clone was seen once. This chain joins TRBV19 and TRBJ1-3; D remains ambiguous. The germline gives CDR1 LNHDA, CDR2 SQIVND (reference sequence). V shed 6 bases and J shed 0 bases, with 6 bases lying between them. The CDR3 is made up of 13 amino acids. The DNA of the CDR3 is TGTGCCAGTAGAAGGATCTCTGGAAACACCATATATTTT. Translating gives CASRRISGNTIYF. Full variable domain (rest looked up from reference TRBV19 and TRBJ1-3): DGGITQSPKYLFRKEGQNVTLSCEQNLNHDAMYWYRQDPGQGLRLIYYSQIVNDFQKGDIAEGYSVSREKKESFPLTVTSAQKNPTAFYLCASRRISGNTIYFGEGSWLTVV.

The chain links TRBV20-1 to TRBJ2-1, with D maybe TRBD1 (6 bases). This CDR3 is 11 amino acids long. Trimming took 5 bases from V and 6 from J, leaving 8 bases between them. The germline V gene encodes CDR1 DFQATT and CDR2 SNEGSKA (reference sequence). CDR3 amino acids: CSAPTGNEQFF. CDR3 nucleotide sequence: TGCAGTGCTCCGACAGGCAATGAGCAGTTCTTC.

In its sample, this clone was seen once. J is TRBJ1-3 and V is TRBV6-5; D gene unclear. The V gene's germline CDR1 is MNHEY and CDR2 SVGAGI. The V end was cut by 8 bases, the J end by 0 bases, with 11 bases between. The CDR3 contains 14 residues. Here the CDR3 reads CASVSPSSGNTIYF. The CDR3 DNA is TGTGCCAGCGTCAGCCCCAGCTCTGGAAACACCATATATTTT.

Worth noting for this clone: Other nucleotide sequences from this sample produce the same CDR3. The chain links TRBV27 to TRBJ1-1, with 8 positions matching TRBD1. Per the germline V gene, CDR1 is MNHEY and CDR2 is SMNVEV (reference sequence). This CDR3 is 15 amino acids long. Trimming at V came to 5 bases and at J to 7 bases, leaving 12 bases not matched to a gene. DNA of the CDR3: TGTGCCAGCAGTACATTAACAGGGGGTAGAGTTGAAGCTTTCTTT. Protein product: CASSTLTGGRVEAFF.

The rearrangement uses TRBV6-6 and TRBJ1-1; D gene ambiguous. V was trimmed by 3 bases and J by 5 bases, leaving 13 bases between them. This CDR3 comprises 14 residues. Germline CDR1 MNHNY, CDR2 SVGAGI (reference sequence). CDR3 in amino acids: CASSYWEERTEAFF. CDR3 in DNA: TGTGCCAGCAGTTATTGGGAGGAGAGGACTGAAGCTTTCTTT.

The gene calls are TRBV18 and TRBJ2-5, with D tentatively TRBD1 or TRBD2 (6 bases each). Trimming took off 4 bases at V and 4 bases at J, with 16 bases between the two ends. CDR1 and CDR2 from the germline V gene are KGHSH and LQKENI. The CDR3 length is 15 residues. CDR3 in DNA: TGTGCCAGCTCACTTGCGACGGGGGCGCGAGAGACCCAGTACTTC. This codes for CASSLATGARETQYF.